The 28 T cell receptor beta chains in this list originate from one sample, sequenced in a study of early T cells in non-severe SARS-CoV-2 infection. TCRdb re-derived calls from the 5' RACE reads in MiXCR, one entry per CDR3 protein. The sample lists some 60,000 distinct CDR3 sequences; around 13% were seen once. The sample comprised whole blood. These receptors were collected from an adult who was a healthcare worker with PCR-confirmed SARS-CoV-2 infection or an uninfected control (not recorded which).

The rearrangement uses TRBV28 and TRBJ1-2, with no clear D. The CDR3 runs to 11 residues. Germline V CDR1 and CDR2: MDHEN, SYDVKM. The ends were cut back, 6 bases at V and 5 bases at J, with 7 bases in the middle. As DNA, the CDR3 is TGTGCCAGCAGGAGGGCATATGGCTACACCTTC. It translates to CASRRAYGYTF.

This clonotype was observed many times. V is TRBV5-1 and J is TRBJ2-3, with 15 bases identical to TRBD2. The CDR3 is made up of 17 amino acids. V was pared by 4 bases and J by 4 bases, with 7 bases of the junction left unmatched. Germline CDR1 SGHRS, CDR2 YFSETQ. In nucleotides, the CDR3 is TGCGCCAGCAGCGCCGGACTAGCGGGAGGGTTAGCAGATACGCAGTATTTT. Amino acids: CASSAGLAGGLADTQYF. Using reference TRBV5-1 and TRBJ2-3 for the parts outside the CDR3, the full variable domain is KAGVTQTPRYLIKTRGQQVTLSCSPISGHRSVSWYQQTPGQGLQFLFEYFSETQRNKGNFPGRFSGRQFSNSRSEMNVSTLELGDSALYLCASSAGLAGGLADTQYFGPGTRLTVL.

This clonotype is a singleton in its sample. The chain's CDR3 is CSVGTGGGELFF. CDR3 coding DNA: TGCAGCGTTGGTACGGGTGGCGGGGAGCTGTTTTTT. The chain couples TRBV29-1 to TRBJ2-2; no clear D. Germline V gene data show CDR1 as SQVTM and CDR2 as ANQGSEA. The V gene lost 4 bases and the J gene lost 7 bases, with 10 bases spanning the gap. The CDR3 spans 12 residues.

This clonotype was counted a few times. The chain joins TRBV18 to TRBJ2-3; D ambiguous. The germline gives CDR1 KGHSH, CDR2 LQKENI. V lost 3 bases to trimming and J lost 4 bases, with 11 bases between them. The CDR3 sequence is 14 residues long. CDR3: CASSPNPSSDTQYF. Written as DNA, the CDR3 is TGTGCCAGCTCACCTAACCCAAGTTCAGATACGCAGTATTTT. Using reference TRBV18 and TRBJ2-3 for the parts outside the CDR3, the full variable domain is NAGVMQNPRHLVRRRGQEARLRCSPMKGHSHVYWYRQLPEEGLKFMVYLQKENIIDESGMPKERFSAEFPKEGPSILRIQQVVRGDSAAYFCASSPNPSSDTQYFGPGTRLTVL.

This clonotype was found many times. The J gene is TRBJ1-4, the V gene TRBV20-1, with D perhaps TRBD1 (5 bases). The V end was cut by 5 bases, the J end by 7 bases, with 14 bases between. This CDR3 comprises 13 residues. Germline V gene data show CDR1 as DFQATT and CDR2 as SNEGSKA (reference sequence). The CDR3 sequence: CSAFGTGSEKLFF. CDR3 nucleotide sequence: TGCAGTGCTTTTGGGACGGGAAGTGAAAAACTGTTTTTT.

This rearrangement joins TRBV7-3 to TRBJ2-2; D uncertain. V lost 4 bases and J 7 bases, leaving 10 bases between the germline ends. Germline V gene lookup returns CDR1 SGHTA and CDR2 FQGTGA. The length of the CDR3 is 13 residues. Here the CDR3 reads CASSSQTLGELFF. The CDR3 DNA reads as TGTGCCAGCAGCTCACAGACTCTCGGGGAGCTGTTTTTT.

The genes are TRBV25-1 and TRBJ2-2; D unresolved. CDR1 and CDR2 (germline): MGHDK, SYGVNS. CDR3 length: 11 residues. V lost 2 bases and J 6 bases, leaving 1 base between the germline ends. The chain's CDR3 is CASSEAGELFF. The CDR3 DNA sequence: TGTGCCAGCAGTGAAGCCGGGGAGCTGTTTTTT.

The chain employs TRBV11-3 and TRBJ2-5; D uncertain. The ends were cut back, 0 bases at V and 2 bases at J, with 7 bases in the middle. Germline-derived CDR1 and CDR2 are SGHNT and YENEEA. The CDR3 is 14 residues long. Here the CDR3 reads CASSLDPQQETQYF. The CDR3 DNA sequence: TGTGCCAGCAGCTTAGATCCCCAGCAAGAGACCCAGTACTTC. Using reference TRBV11-3 and TRBJ2-5 for the parts outside the CDR3, the full variable domain is EAGVVQSPRYKIIEKKQPVAFWCNPISGHNTLYWYLQNLGQGPELLIRYENEEAVDDSQLPKDRFSAERLKGVDSTLKIQPAELGDSAVYLCASSLDPQQETQYFGPGTRLLVL.

This clonotype has ten or more counts. The CDR3: CASSLIPPGGTSAGELFF. In nucleotides, the CDR3 is TGTGCCAGCAGCTTAATTCCCCCCGGGGGGACTAGCGCCGGGGAGCTGTTTTTT. V is TRBV7-3 and J is TRBJ2-2; TRBD2 matches at 10 bases. CDR1 and CDR2 from the germline V gene are SGHTA and FQGTGA. Losses at the gene ends were 1 base for V and 6 bases for J; bases not matched to a gene: 11. The CDR3 is 18 amino acids.

Ten or more counts support this clonotype. The V and J genes are TRBV29-1 and TRBJ2-1; 12 bases map to TRBD2. From germline, CDR1 is SQVTM and CDR2 ANQGSEA. J gave up 7 bases and V 7 bases, and 5 bases lay outside the gene matches. CDR3 length: 13 amino acids. The CDR3 loop reads CSAGTSGFNEQFF. CDR3 nucleotides: TGCAGCGCCGGGACTAGCGGGTTTAATGAGCAGTTCTTC.

This clonotype has only a few counts. This chain uses TRBV2 with TRBJ2-2; D remains unclear. V lost 7 bases and J lost 4, with 10 bases in between. Looked up from germline, CDR1 is SNHLY and CDR2 is FYNNEI. The CDR3 runs to 13 residues. This CDR3 is CASTKSSTGELFF. CDR3 in DNA: TGTGCCAGCACTAAGAGCTCCACCGGGGAGCTGTTTTTT.

This clonotype was counted only a few times. This chain links TRBV6-6 with TRBJ2-3; 10 nucleotides agree with TRBD2. This CDR3 comprises 15 residues. CDR1 is MNHNY, CDR2 SVGAGI, per germline (reference sequence). The V gene end was trimmed by 2 bases and the J gene end by 5 bases; junction bases not matched to a gene: 4. The CDR3 is CASSYPSGGIDTQYF. For the CDR3, the DNA is TGTGCCAGCAGTTACCCTAGCGGGGGAATAGATACGCAGTATTTT.

The rearrangement links TRBV6-1 to TRBJ2-7; D call uncertain. CDR1 and CDR2 from the germline V gene are MNHNS and SASEGT. The V end lost 0 bases, the J end lost 7 bases, and 7 bases lay between the germline ends. This CDR3 is 12 amino acids long. This CDR3 reads CASSEARYEQYF. The CDR3 DNA sequence: TGTGCCAGCAGTGAAGCAAGGTATGAGCAGTACTTC.

This clonotype has at least ten counts. V is TRBV10-3 and J is TRBJ2-4; 13 bases fit TRBD2. Germline values: CDR1 ENHRY, CDR2 SYGVKD. The CDR3 is made up of 20 amino acids. V gave up 0 bases and J gave up 2 bases; unmatched junction bases: 10. CDR3 sequence: CAISESTTSGRALTKNIQYF. The CDR3 DNA sequence: TGTGCCATCAGTGAGTCTACAACTAGCGGGAGGGCCTTGACCAAAAACATTCAGTACTTC.

The sample holds many counts of this clonotype. J is TRBJ2-1 and V is TRBV10-2; D possibly corresponds to TRBD2 (5 bases). The CDR3 extends over 15 amino acids. The germline gives CDR1 WSHSY, CDR2 SAAADI. Deletions cut 6 bases from V and 5 bases from J, with 17 bases between. The CDR3 loop reads CASSADLAPNNEQFF. The CDR3 region has the DNA TGCGCCAGCAGCGCGGACTTAGCTCCCAACAATGAGCAGTTCTTC.

This clonotype came up many times. V usage is TRBV18 and J usage is TRBJ1-6; 9 bases align to TRBD1. The junction had 6 bases not matched to a gene; V was cut back by 9 bases and J by 6 bases. CDR1 and CDR2 from the germline V gene are KGHSH and LQKENI. There are 14 residues in the CDR3. The CDR3 bases are TGTGCCAGTAGCCGGGACAGGGTTAATTCACCCCTCCACTTT. This gives the protein CASSRDRVNSPLHF.

This clonotype was observed many times. V gene TRBV19 combines with J gene TRBJ2-7; 9 bases are a match to TRBD1. V lost 6 bases and J lost 2; bases outside the gene matches: 11. Germline CDR1 and CDR2: LNHDA and SQIVND (reference sequence). The CDR3 is 16 amino acids. CDR3 region: CASSRTGTGIAYEQYF. In DNA form, the CDR3 reads TGTGCCAGTAGCCGGACCGGGACAGGGATCGCCTACGAGCAGTACTTC. The variable domain in full, completed from reference TRBV19 and TRBJ2-7, reads DGGITQSPKYLFRKEGQNVTLSCEQNLNHDAMYWYRQDPGQGLRLIYYSQIVNDFQKGDIAEGYSVSREKKESFPLTVTSAQKNPTAFYLCASSRTGTGIAYEQYFGPGTRLTVT.

This clonotype occurred a few times. This rearrangement joins TRBV3-1 to TRBJ1-5; D is ambiguous. CDR3 size: 14 residues. CDR1 LGHDT and CDR2 YNNKEL come from the germline V gene (reference sequence). The V gene lost 1 base and the J gene lost 6 bases, with 10 bases spanning the gap. CDR3: CASSQAVSGQPQHF. The CDR3 DNA reads TGTGCCAGCAGCCAAGCTGTGAGCGGTCAGCCCCAGCATTTT.

The chain has TRBV24-1 and TRBJ2-3; D ambiguous. V lost 5 bases and J 4 bases, leaving 18 bases between the germline ends. Germline CDR1 reads KGHDR; CDR2 reads SFDVKD. This CDR3 contains 16 residues. As DNA, the CDR3 is TGTGCCACCAGTGGGGATTCTAGGGATTTGGCAGATACGCAGTATTTT. Its translation: CATSGDSRDLADTQYF.

The gene calls are TRBV30 and TRBJ2-4; 7 positions match TRBD1. The CDR3 runs 20 residues. The ends lost 4 bases at V and 0 bases at J; junction bases unmatched: 21. The germline V gene encodes CDR1 GTSNPN and CDR2 SVGIG (reference sequence). In DNA form, the CDR3 reads TGTGCCTGGACAGATCCCTATAACCGGAGGACAGGCCTAGCCAAAAACATTCAGTACTTC. Encoded protein: CAWTDPYNRRTGLAKNIQYF.

This clonotype was seen many times. The chain couples TRBV20-1 to TRBJ2-3, with 9 nucleotides matching TRBD2. CDR1 and CDR2 (germline): DFQATT, SNEGSKA (reference sequence). The length of the CDR3 is 15 residues. J gave up 4 bases and V 5 bases, and 10 bases lay outside the gene matches. CDR3 region: CSAGGVAGVADTQYF. The CDR3 coding sequence is TGCAGTGCTGGTGGAGTAGCGGGAGTTGCAGATACGCAGTATTTT.

This clonotype was recorded many times. This rearrangement joins TRBV20-1 to TRBJ2-1; the D gene is possibly TRBD2 (6 bases). There are 18 residues in the CDR3. Between the trimmed V and J ends, which lost 0 bases and 3 bases, there was a span of 21 bases. Germline loops: CDR1 DFQATT, CDR2 SNEGSKA (reference sequence). For the CDR3, the DNA is TGCAGTGCTAGAGATCCCTGGGAGGCCAGGTTGGACTACAATGAGCAGTTCTTC. Translation gives CSARDPWEARLDYNEQFF.

This clonotype was seen many times. CDR3 sequence reads: CASSPSAGEGNEQFF. The CDR3 nucleotides are TGTGCCAGCTCACCATCTGCGGGAGAGGGGAATGAGCAGTTCTTC. V gene TRBV18 combines with J gene TRBJ2-1; 7 nucleotides agree with TRBD2. CDR1 and CDR2 (germline): KGHSH, LQKENI. This CDR3 contains 15 residues. J was trimmed by 7 bases and V by 2 bases; bases with no gene match: 8.

This clonotype was picked up a small number of times. The V call is TRBV20-1, the J call TRBJ1-5; D perhaps matches TRBD1 (5 bases). The CDR3 totals 12 residues. V was cut by 6 bases and J by 1 base, with 7 bases left in between. From germline, CDR1 is DFQATT and CDR2 SNEGSKA (reference sequence). CDR3 protein: CSARDSNQPQHF. DNA for the CDR3: TGCAGTGCCAGGGACAGCAATCAGCCCCAGCATTTT.

This clonotype has just a few counts. J is TRBJ2-1 and V is TRBV30; D may be TRBD2 (5 bases). Per the germline V gene, CDR1 is GTSNPN and CDR2 is SVGIG (reference sequence). The CDR3 consists of 11 residues. V was shortened by 0 bases and J by 10 bases, with 7 bases between the two germline ends. CDR3 loop: CAWSVPGEQFF. DNA of the CDR3: TGTGCCTGGAGTGTACCGGGGGAGCAGTTCTTC.

This clonotype has at least ten counts. The chain joins TRBV9 to TRBJ2-1; TRBD1 matches 7 bases. The J segment lost 9 bases and the V segment lost 2 bases, leaving 8 bases of the junction unmatched. The germline V gene has CDR1 SGDLS and CDR2 YYNGEE. The CDR3 length is 14 residues. The CDR3 DNA sequence: TGTGCCAGCAGCGTGGGGGTACAGGGGACTGAGCAGTTCTTC. It encodes CASSVGVQGTEQFF.

This clonotype was picked up many times. The chain links TRBV29-1 to TRBJ2-5; a possible D gene is TRBD2 (5 bases). Trimming left V 4 bases short and J 5 bases short, with 11 bases between. The germline gives CDR1 SQVTM, CDR2 ANQGSEA. This CDR3 has 12 residues. In DNA form, the CDR3 reads TGCAGCGTTGTGCGAGGAGGCGAGACCCAGTACTTC. Encoded protein: CSVVRGGETQYF.

This clonotype was picked up a small number of times. This sequence joins TRBV30 and TRBJ1-6; D possibly corresponds to TRBD1 (6 bases). The CDR3 is 16 residues long. V lost 1 base and J 8 bases, leaving 18 bases between the germline ends. The V gene's germline CDR1 is GTSNPN and CDR2 SVGIG (reference sequence). CDR3 nucleotides: TGTGCCTGGAGTGCCCACCGGGGGCAGGGTTATTCACCCCTCCACTTT. Amino acids: CAWSAHRGQGYSPLHF.